The next 8 T cell receptor beta chains were all read from a single sample in a study of blood T cell repertoires in COVID-19 (dated by TCRdb to the early 2020s). Library generation was performed with the immunoSEQ multiplex PCR assay. TCRdb's version of the immuneACCESS table is confined to in-frame rearrangements and falls short of the full clone set. An unresolved V gene accounts for under half of the shortfall where checked; the remainder is of unknown origin. Counted in this sample were approximately 80,000 clones; 90% of them appeared once. The ten largest make up roughly 1% of the sample. Sequenced sample: peripheral blood. These receptors were taken from a woman aged 50 to 65 in a cohort sampled during active COVID-19.

V and J are TRBV30 and TRBJ2-3; TRBD2 matches 13 bases. From germline, CDR1 is GTSNPN and CDR2 SVGIG (reference sequence). This CDR3 comprises 15 residues. With V trimmed by 5 bases and J by 3 bases, 5 bases remained unmatched. DNA for the CDR3: TGTGCCTGGGCCGGACTAGCGGGAGAAACAGATACGCAGTATTTT. This gives the protein CAWAGLAGETDTQYF.

The rearrangement links TRBV6-5 to TRBJ2-1; D perhaps matches TRBD2 (6 bases). The germline gives CDR1 MNHEY, CDR2 SVGAGI. The CDR3 loop spans 14 amino acids. V dropped 6 bases and J dropped 7 bases, with 16 bases sitting between them. For the CDR3, the DNA is TGTGCCAGCAGGCGCCCTCCCCTAGCGAATGAGCAGTTCTTC. Encoded protein: CASRRPPLANEQFF.

The rearrangement uses TRBV3-1 (or the pseudogene TRBV3-2) and TRBJ2-1, with 9 nucleotides matching TRBD2. The CDR3 length is 13 residues. Germline CDR1 LGHDT, CDR2 YNNKEL (reference sequence). V shed 5 bases and J 6 bases; nucleotides not matched to a gene: 2. The CDR3 loop is CASSSSGTNEQFF. The CDR3 nucleotides are TGTGCCAGCAGCTCTAGCGGGACCAATGAGCAGTTCTTC.

The chain links TRBV19 to TRBJ2-2, with a weak D call TRBD1 (6 bases). The germline V gene encodes CDR1 LNHDA and CDR2 SQIVND (reference sequence). V lost 6 bases and J 6 bases, leaving 11 bases between the germline ends. The CDR3 consists of 13 residues. The CDR3 DNA is TGTGCCAGTAGCCAGACAGGTTCCGGGGAGCTGTTTTTT. Amino acid sequence: CASSQTGSGELFF.

This clone has just one count. This chain links TRBV20-1 with TRBJ2-1; D perhaps matches TRBD2 (5 bases). V gave up 8 bases and J gave up 3 bases, with 8 bases separating them. Germline V lookup: CDR1 DFQATT, CDR2 SNEGSKA (reference sequence). This CDR3 is built from 11 residues. CDR3 bases: TGCAGTCACGGAGGCTACAATGAGCAGTTCTTC. Translating gives CSHGGYNEQFF.

This clone occurred once. The chain links TRBV7-9 to TRBJ2-3; D is perhaps TRBD1 (5 bases). Germline V CDR1 and CDR2: SEHNR, FQNEAQ (reference sequence). Trimming stripped 7 bases from V and 2 bases from J, with 13 bases between. The CDR3 is 14 residues long. CDR3 bases: TGTGCCAGCAACCCCAGGGATAACACAGATACGCAGTATTTT. Its translation is CASNPRDNTDTQYF.

The V gene is TRBV5-5, the J gene TRBJ1-1; D unresolved. V lost 0 bases, J lost 0 bases, and 9 bases lay in between. The CDR3 has 15 residues. CDR1 is SGHKS, CDR2 YYEKEE, per germline (reference sequence). This CDR3 is CASSLGLGMNTEAFF. In DNA form, the CDR3 reads TGTGCCAGCAGCTTGGGGCTCGGGATGAACACTGAAGCTTTCTTT. The variable domain in full, with the rest retrieved from reference TRBV5-5 and TRBJ1-1, is DAGVTQSPTHLIKTRGQQVTLRCSPISGHKSVSWYQQVLGQGPQFIFQYYEKEERGRGNFPDRFSARQFPNYSSELNVNALLLGDSALYLCASSLGLGMNTEAFFGQGTRLTVV.

The chain has TRBV28 and TRBJ2-3, with 9 positions matching TRBD1. CDR1 and CDR2 (germline): MDHEN, SYDVKM. Germline trimming cut 6 bases from V and 7 bases from J; bases unmatched to any gene: 8. CDR3 length: 14 residues. The CDR3 coding sequence is TGTGCCAGCAGCTTGGGACAGGGCGGGAATACGCAGTATTTT. As protein: CASSLGQGGNTQYF.